The rows below give T cell receptor beta chains drawn from one sample of a study of blood T cell repertoires in COVID-19. Assay: immunoSEQ multiplex PCR; the TCRdb copy retains only in-frame clones and omits some. Here the sample spans 180,000 or so clones, less than 80% being singletons. Sequencing input: peripheral blood. All receptors come from a middle-aged man who had recovered from COVID-19. CDR3s include the opening cysteine and the closing phenylalanine or tryptophan. D genes are given only for firm matches. Not all rows give a size; the values are once, few, many and, for expanded clones, a class.

TRBV9,17,-,TRBJ1-2,TRBD1,CASSVGGSGTGKTGYTF,TGTGCCAGCAGCGTAGGTGGCTCGGGGACAGGGAAAACGGGCTACACCTTC
TRBV3-1/TRBV3-2,12,-,TRBJ2-1,TRBD2,CASSRPTSWQFF,TGTGCCAGCAGCCGACCGACTAGCTGGCAGTTCTTC
TRBV7-2,16,few,TRBJ2-7,TRBD2,CASSLALAGGAYEQYF,TGTGCCAGCAGCTTAGCGCTGGCGGGAGGCGCCTACGAGCAGTACTTC
TRBV25-1,15,-,TRBJ2-3,TRBD1,CASRLTGGATDTQYF,TGTGCCAGCAGGCTTACAGGGGGCGCCACAGATACGCAGTATTTT
TRBV7-9,14,-,TRBJ1-6,-,CASSPGGRGSPLHF,TGTGCCAGCAGCCCCGGCGGGCGGGGTTCACCCCTCCACTTT
TRBV10-3,16,-,TRBJ2-7,TRBD1,CAISEGPGQGTYEQYF,TGTGCCATCAGTGAGGGACCGGGACAGGGAACCTACGAGCAGTACTTC
TRBV28,15,-,TRBJ2-1,TRBD2,CASSLYTSGSNEQFF,TGTGCCAGCAGTTTGTACACTAGCGGTTCCAATGAGCAGTTCTTC
TRBV2,14,-,TRBJ2-7,TRBD1,CASSAQRTGREQYF,TGTGCCAGCAGTGCGCAGAGGACAGGGCGGGAGCAGTACTTC
TRBV7-9,14,few,TRBJ1-2,TRBD1,CASRKTGGDYGYTF,TGTGCCAGCAGGAAGACAGGGGGGGACTATGGCTACACCTTC
TRBV10-3,15,-,TRBJ2-3,-,CAISEFVTRIALQYF,TGTGCCATCAGTGAGTTCGTGACTAGGATCGCGTTGCAGTATTTT
TRBV6-1,13,-,TRBJ2-7,-,CASSEAREYEQYF,TGTGCCAGCAGTGAAGCGAGGGAATACGAGCAGTACTTC
TRBV6-5,15,-,TRBJ2-7,-,CATALGGLHSYEQYF,TGTGCCACCGCTTTGGGAGGCCTTCATTCCTACGAGCAGTACTTC
TRBV30,15,-,TRBJ2-1,-,CAWSVLSGYYNEQFF,TGTGCCTGGAGTGTACTAAGCGGGTACTACAATGAGCAGTTCTTC
TRBV18,13,-,TRBJ2-7,TRBD1,CASYQDRDYEQYF,TGTGCCAGCTATCAAGACAGGGACTACGAGCAGTACTTC
TRBV6-1,18,-,TRBJ1-2,-,CASSDPFRTEITNYGYTF,TGTGCCAGCAGTGATCCGTTCCGGACAGAGATTACTAACTATGGCTACACCTTC
TRBV5-1,15,-,TRBJ2-7,TRBD2,CASSSLAGPFYEQYF,TGCGCCAGCAGCTCTCTAGCGGGTCCTTTTTACGAGCAGTACTTC
TRBV30,13,-,TRBJ2-5,TRBD2,CAWSVAGEATQYF,TGTGCCTGGAGCGTAGCGGGAGAGGCGACCCAGTACTTC
TRBV2,14,-,TRBJ2-1,-,CASSGTFSYNEQFF,TGTGCCAGCAGTGGGACATTTTCCTACAATGAGCAGTTCTTC
TRBV20-1,18,-,TRBJ1-1,TRBD1,CSASPLRGGGRTNTEAFF,TGCAGTGCTAGTCCTCTCAGAGGAGGGGGCAGAACCAACACTGAAGCTTTCTTT
TRBV30,14,-,TRBJ2-7,-,CAWRMRGNAYEQYF,TGTGCCTGGAGAATGCGGGGAAATGCCTACGAGCAGTACTTC
TRBV20-1,14,once,TRBJ1-5,-,CSASWTDRNQPQHF,TGCAGTGCTAGTTGGACAGACCGTAATCAGCCCCAGCATTTT
TRBV4-1,16,few,TRBJ2-1,TRBD2,CASSQEGTSGSNEQFF,TGCGCCAGCAGCCAAGAAGGGACTAGCGGGTCCAATGAGCAGTTCTTC
TRBV4-1,15,-,TRBJ1-6,TRBD1,CASSQAGQGTAPLHF,TGCGCCAGCAGCCAGGCGGGACAGGGGACTGCACCCCTCCACTTT
TRBV7-2,15,-,TRBJ2-7,TRBD2,CASSLSSGNYYEQYF,TGTGCCAGCAGCTTATCTAGCGGGAATTACTACGAGCAGTACTTC
TRBV6-1,15,-,TRBJ1-2,TRBD1,CASSEFETGFFGYTF,TGTGCCAGCAGTGAATTCGAGACAGGGTTTTTTGGCTACACCTTC
TRBV6-5,14,-,TRBJ2-7,TRBD2,CASAIGTSGDEQYF,TGTGCCAGCGCCATTGGGACTAGCGGGGACGAGCAGTACTTC
TRBV19,16,-,TRBJ1-5,TRBD1,CATIRTGTGVLQPQHF,TGTGCCACCATTAGAACCGGGACAGGGGTTCTTCAGCCCCAGCATTTT
TRBV4-2,15,-,TRBJ2-1,-,CASSHRVGAYNEQFF,TGTGCCAGCAGCCACAGGGTGGGTGCCTACAATGAGCAGTTCTTC
TRBV5-1,16,-,TRBJ1-4,-,CASSLDRGAGNEKLFF,TGCGCCAGCAGCTTGGATCGGGGGGCGGGTAATGAAAAACTGTTTTTT
TRBV7-3,12,-,TRBJ2-7,-,CASSLDNGEQYF,TGTGCCAGCAGCCTCGACAACGGCGAGCAGTACTTC
TRBV4-1,16,few,TRBJ2-1,TRBD2,CASRPGLADSYNEQFF,TGCGCCAGCAGACCTGGACTAGCGGACTCCTACAATGAGCAGTTCTTC
TRBV5-4,15,once,TRBJ1-4,-,CASSSGQTTNEKLFF,TGTGCCAGCAGCTCTGGACAGACAACTAATGAAAAACTGTTTTTT
TRBV7-6,14,-,TRBJ2-7,TRBD1,CASSKGQGTYEQYF,TGTGCCAGCAGCAAGGGACAGGGGACATACGAGCAGTACTTC
TRBV25-1,15,-,TRBJ2-1,TRBD2,CASSRMTSGKNEQFF,TGTGCCAGCAGCCGGATGACTAGCGGGAAGAATGAGCAGTTCTTC
TRBV18,15,once,TRBJ1-1,-,CASSPGGGLNTEAFF,TGTGCCAGCTCACCGGGCGGGGGCTTGAACACTGAAGCTTTCTTT
TRBV6-6,15,-,TRBJ2-2,TRBD1,CASCFRGLDTGELFF,TGTGCCAGCTGCTTCAGGGGGCTCGACACCGGGGAGCTGTTTTTT
TRBV11-2,13,-,TRBJ2-3,-,CASSLAGADTQYF,TGTGCCAGCAGCTTAGCGGGGGCAGATACGCAGTATTTT
TRBV5-1,16,-,TRBJ2-2,TRBD2,CASSLGLAGYTGELFF,TGCGCCAGCAGCCTAGGACTAGCGGGTTACACCGGGGAGCTGTTTTTT
TRBV14,17,-,TRBJ2-2,TRBD2,CASSQATSGINTGELFF,TGTGCCAGCAGCCAGGCGACTAGCGGGATCAACACCGGGGAGCTGTTTTTT
TRBV5-5,15,-,TRBJ2-2,TRBD1,CASSDRVMNTGELFF,TGTGCCAGCAGCGACAGGGTAATGAACACCGGGGAGCTGTTTTTT
TRBV2,11,once,TRBJ2-7,-,CASSPIYEQYF,TGTGCCAGCAGTCCTATCTACGAGCAGTACTTC